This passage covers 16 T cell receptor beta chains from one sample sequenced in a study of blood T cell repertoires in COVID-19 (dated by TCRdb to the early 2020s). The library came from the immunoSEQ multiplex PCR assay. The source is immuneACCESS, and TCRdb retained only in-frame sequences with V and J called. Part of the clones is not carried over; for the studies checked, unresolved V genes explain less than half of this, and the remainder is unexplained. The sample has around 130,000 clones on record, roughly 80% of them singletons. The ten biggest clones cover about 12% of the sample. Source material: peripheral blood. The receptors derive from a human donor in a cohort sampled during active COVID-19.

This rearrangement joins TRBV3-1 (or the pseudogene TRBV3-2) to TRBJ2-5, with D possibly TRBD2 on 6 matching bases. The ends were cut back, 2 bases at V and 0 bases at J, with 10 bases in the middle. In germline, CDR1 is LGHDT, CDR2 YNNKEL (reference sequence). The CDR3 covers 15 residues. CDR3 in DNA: TGTGCCAGCAGCCAACAGAGGGACTACCAAGAGACCCAGTACTTC. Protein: CASSQQRDYQETQYF.

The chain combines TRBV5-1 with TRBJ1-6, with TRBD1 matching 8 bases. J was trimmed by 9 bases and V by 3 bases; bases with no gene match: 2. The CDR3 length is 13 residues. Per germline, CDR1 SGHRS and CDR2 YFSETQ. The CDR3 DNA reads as TGCGCCAGCAGCTCGGACAGGGTTTCACCCCTCCACTTT. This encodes CASSSDRVSPLHF.

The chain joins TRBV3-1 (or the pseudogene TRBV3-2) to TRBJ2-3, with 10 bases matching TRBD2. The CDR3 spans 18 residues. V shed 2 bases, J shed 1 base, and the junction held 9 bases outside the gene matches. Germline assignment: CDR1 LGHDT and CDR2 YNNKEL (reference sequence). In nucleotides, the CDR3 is TGTGCCAGCAGCCAAACGATTAGCGGGGGGTCGGGCACAGATACGCAGTATTTT. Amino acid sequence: CASSQTISGGSGTDTQYF.

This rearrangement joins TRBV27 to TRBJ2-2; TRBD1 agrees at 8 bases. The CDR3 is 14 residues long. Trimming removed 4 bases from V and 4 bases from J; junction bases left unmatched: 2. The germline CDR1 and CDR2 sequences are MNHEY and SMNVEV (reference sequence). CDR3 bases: TGTGCCAGCAGTTCGACAGGGGCCACCGGGGAGCTGTTTTTT. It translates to CASSSTGATGELFF.

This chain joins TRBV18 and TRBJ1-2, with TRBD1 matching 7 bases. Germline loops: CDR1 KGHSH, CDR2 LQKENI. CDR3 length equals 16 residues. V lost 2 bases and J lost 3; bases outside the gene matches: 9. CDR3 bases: TGTGCCAGCTCACCATTAAAGGCAGGGGGTGACTATGGCTACACCTTC. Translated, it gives CASSPLKAGGDYGYTF.

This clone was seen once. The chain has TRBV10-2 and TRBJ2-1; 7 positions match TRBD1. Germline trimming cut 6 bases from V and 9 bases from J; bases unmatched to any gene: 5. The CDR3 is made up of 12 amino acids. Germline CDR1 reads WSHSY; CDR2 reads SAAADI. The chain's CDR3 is CASSPGGIEQFF. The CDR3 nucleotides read TGCGCCAGCAGCCCAGGGGGTATTGAGCAGTTCTTC.

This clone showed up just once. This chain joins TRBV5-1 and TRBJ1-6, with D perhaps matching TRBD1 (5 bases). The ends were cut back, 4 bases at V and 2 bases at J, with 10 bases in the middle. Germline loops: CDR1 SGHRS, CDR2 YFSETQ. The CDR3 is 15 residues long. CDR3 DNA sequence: TGCGCCAGCAGCGGGGTAGGGGCCTATAATTCACCCCTCCACTTT. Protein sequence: CASSGVGAYNSPLHF. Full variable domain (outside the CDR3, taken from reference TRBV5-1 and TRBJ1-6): KAGVTQTPRYLIKTRGQQVTLSCSPISGHRSVSWYQQTPGQGLQFLFEYFSETQRNKGNFPGRFSGRQFSNSRSEMNVSTLELGDSALYLCASSGVGAYNSPLHFGNGTRLTVT.

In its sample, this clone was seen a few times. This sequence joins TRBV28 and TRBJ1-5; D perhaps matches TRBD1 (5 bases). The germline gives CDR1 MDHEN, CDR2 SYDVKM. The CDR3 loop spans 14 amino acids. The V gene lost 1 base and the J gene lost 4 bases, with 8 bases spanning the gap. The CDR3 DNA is TGTGCCAGCAGTTTATCAGGGTCTAATCAGCCCCAGCATTTT. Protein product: CASSLSGSNQPQHF.

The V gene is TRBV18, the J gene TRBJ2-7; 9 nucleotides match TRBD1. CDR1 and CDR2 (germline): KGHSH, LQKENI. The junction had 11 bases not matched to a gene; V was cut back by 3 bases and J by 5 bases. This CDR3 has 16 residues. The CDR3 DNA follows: TGTGCCAGCTCACCTCGGACAGGGGAAGGTAGGAACGAGCAGTACTTC. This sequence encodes CASSPRTGEGRNEQYF.

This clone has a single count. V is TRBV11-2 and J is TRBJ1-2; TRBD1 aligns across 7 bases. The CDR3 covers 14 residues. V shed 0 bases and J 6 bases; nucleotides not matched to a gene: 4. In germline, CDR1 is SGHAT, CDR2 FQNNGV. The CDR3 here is CASSLDQGVDGYTF. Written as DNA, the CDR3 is TGTGCCAGCAGCTTAGATCAGGGGGTAGATGGCTACACCTTC.

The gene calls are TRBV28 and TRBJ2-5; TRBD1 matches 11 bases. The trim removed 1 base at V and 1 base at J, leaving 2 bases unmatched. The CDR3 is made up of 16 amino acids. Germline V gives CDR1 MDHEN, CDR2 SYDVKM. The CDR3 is CASSLLGQGVQETQYF. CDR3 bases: TGTGCCAGCAGTTTATTGGGACAGGGGGTCCAAGAGACCCAGTACTTC.

CDR3 DNA: TGTGCCAGTAGTGTCAGCGGGGGGGGCACCGGGGAGCTGTTTTTT. Translated, it gives CASSVSGGGTGELFF. V and J are TRBV19 and TRBJ2-2; 10 bases agree with TRBD2. This CDR3 is 15 amino acids long. CDR1 is LNHDA, CDR2 SQIVND, per germline (reference sequence). After removal of 5 bases from V and 4 bases from J, the junction contained 4 bases not matched to a gene.

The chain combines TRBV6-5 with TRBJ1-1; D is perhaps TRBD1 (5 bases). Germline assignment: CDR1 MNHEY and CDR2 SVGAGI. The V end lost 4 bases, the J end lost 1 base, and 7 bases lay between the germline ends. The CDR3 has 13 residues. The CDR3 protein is CASSSGQNTEAFF. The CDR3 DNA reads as TGTGCCAGCAGTTCCGGACAGAACACTGAAGCTTTCTTT.

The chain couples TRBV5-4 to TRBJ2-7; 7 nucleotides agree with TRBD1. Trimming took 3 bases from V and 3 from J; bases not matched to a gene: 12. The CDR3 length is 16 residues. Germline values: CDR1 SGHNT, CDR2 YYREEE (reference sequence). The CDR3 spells CASSSRTGPGDYEQYF. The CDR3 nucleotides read TGTGCCAGCAGCTCCCGGACAGGTCCCGGCGACTACGAGCAGTACTTC.

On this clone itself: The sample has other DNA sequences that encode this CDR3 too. DNA for the CDR3: TGTGCCAGCAGCTTGGGACACGTTAATGAAAAACTGTTTTTT. This sequence encodes CASSLGHVNEKLFF. The rearrangement joins TRBV7-9 to TRBJ1-4, with a weak D call TRBD1 (6 bases). The CDR3 consists of 14 residues. Germline CDR1 and CDR2: SEHNR and FQNEAQ (reference sequence). Trimming left V 3 bases short and J 4 bases short, with 9 bases between.

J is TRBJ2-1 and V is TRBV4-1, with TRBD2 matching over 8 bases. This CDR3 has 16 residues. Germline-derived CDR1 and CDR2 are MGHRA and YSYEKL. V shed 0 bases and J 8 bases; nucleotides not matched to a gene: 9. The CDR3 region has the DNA TGCGCCAGCAGCCAAGATCCGACGGGGGGGGTTGATGAGCAGTTCTTC. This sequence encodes CASSQDPTGGVDEQFF.